This passage covers 15 T cell receptor beta chains from one sample sequenced in a study of blood T cells in healthy people across ages. Then a second PCR, running about 6 to 12 cycles, was carried out with a sample-barcoded 5' primer and a J-beta primer mix. MiXCR was run by TCRdb on the 5' RACE reads, yielding one entry per CDR3 protein. The repertoire holds 650,000 to 800,000 distinct CDR3 sequences, under 55% seen once, with about a fifth in the top ten. Sequenced material: blood. The receptors here all came from a man in his sixties in good health.

On this clonotype itself: A read error may be the cause here, since a much bigger clone is one base away. The chain employs TRBV29-1 and TRBJ1-2, with D possibly matching TRBD1 (5 bases). Looked up from germline, CDR1 is SQVTM and CDR2 is ANQGSEA. There are 10 residues in the CDR3. The CDR3: CGVGGYGYTF. In nucleotides, the CDR3 is TGCGGCGTTGGGGGTTATGGCTACACCTTC.

This clonotype showed up just a few times. The rearrangement joins TRBV24-1 to TRBJ2-1, with D tentatively TRBD2 (5 bases). The CDR3 is 12 residues long. In germline, CDR1 is KGHDR, CDR2 SFDVKD. The V end lost 4 bases, the J end lost 11 bases, and 11 bases lay between the germline ends. The CDR3 loop is CATSEPEGQQFF. The CDR3 DNA reads as TGTGCCACCAGTGAACCCGAGGGCCAGCAGTTCTTC.

This clonotype was recorded a few times. The V and J genes are TRBV6-5 and TRBJ1-2; no firm D call. The CDR3 is 15 amino acids. In germline, CDR1 is MNHEY, CDR2 SVGAGI. Trimming took 6 bases from V and 0 from J, leaving 14 bases between them. For the CDR3, the DNA is TGTGCCAGCAGCCAAGTTCAGCGAGCTAACTATGGCTACACCTTC. Translating gives CASSQVQRANYGYTF.

This chain connects TRBV6-2 or TRBV6-3 to TRBJ2-7; D unresolved. V shed 8 bases and J shed 6 bases, with 11 bases lying between them. The length of the CDR3 is 11 residues. CDR1 is MNHEY, CDR2 SVGEGT, per germline. CDR3 sequence: CASGIICEQYF. The DNA for the CDR3 is TGTGCCAGCGGAATTATCTGCGAGCAGTACTTC.

The V and J genes are TRBV5-1 and TRBJ2-5; the match to TRBD1 covers 9 bases. The CDR3 runs 16 residues. CDR1 is SGHRS and CDR2 is YFSETQ in the germline V gene. The ends lost 2 bases at V and 4 bases at J; junction bases unmatched: 9. The CDR3 bases are TGCGCCAGCAGCTTCCCCCGGGACAGGGTCGGAGAGACCCAGTACTTC. This encodes CASSFPRDRVGETQYF.

The rearrangement joins TRBV7-8 to TRBJ2-7; tentatively, D is TRBD1 or TRBD2 (5 bases each). V was pared by 5 bases and J by 2 bases, with 10 bases between. The germline V gene encodes CDR1 SGHVS and CDR2 FQNEAQ. This CDR3 is built from 13 residues. The chain's CDR3 is CASSRRGAYEQYF. As DNA, the CDR3 is TGTGCCAGCAGCCGACGAGGGGCCTACGAGCAGTACTTC. The complete variable domain, with remaining parts taken from reference TRBV7-8 and TRBJ2-7, reads GAGVSQSPRYKVAKRGQDVALRCDPISGHVSLFWYQQALGQGPEFLTYFQNEAQLDKSGLPSDRFFAERPEGSVSTLKIQRTQQEDSAVYLCASSRRGAYEQYFGPGTRLTVT.

J is TRBJ2-7 and V is TRBV23-1, with 8 positions matching TRBD1. TRBV23-1 is sorted into the ORF group, with uncertain function. The CDR3 consists of 13 residues. The V and J ends lost 9 bases and 6 bases, in that order; junction bases with no gene match: 10. This CDR3 is CARKLTGEREQYF. CDR3 DNA sequence: TGCGCCAGAAAGCTGACAGGGGAGCGCGAGCAGTACTTC.

V is TRBV4-3 and J is TRBJ2-1; TRBD2 agrees at 9 bases. V trimming: 1 base; J trimming: 8 bases; junction bases outside the gene matches: 18. The germline V gene encodes CDR1 LGHNA and CDR2 YSLEER. The CDR3 extends over 19 amino acids. The CDR3 DNA is TGCGCCAGCAGCCAAGCCCAGGGGGTTAGTCTAGCGGGGAGCCATGAGCAGTTCTTC. Translation: CASSQAQGVSLAGSHEQFF.

The gene calls are TRBV7-2 and TRBJ2-1, with D possibly being TRBD1 or TRBD2 (5 bases each). The V end was cut by 5 bases, the J end by 6 bases, with 17 bases between. Germline values: CDR1 SGHTA, CDR2 FQGNSA. The CDR3 length is 15 residues. CDR3 protein: CASSPGARGSNEQFF. CDR3 nucleotide sequence: TGTGCCAGCAGCCCCGGGGCTAGGGGTTCCAATGAGCAGTTCTTC. Looking up the rest from reference TRBV7-2 and TRBJ2-1 gives the full variable domain: GAGVSQSPSNKVTEKGKDVELRCDPISGHTALYWYRQSLGQGLEFLIYFQGNSAPDKSGLPSDRFSAERTGGSVSTLTIQRTQQEDSAVYLCASSPGARGSNEQFFGPGTRLTVL.

This rearrangement joins TRBV6-2 or TRBV6-3 to TRBJ2-5, with D possibly matching TRBD1 (7 bases). This CDR3 is built from 15 residues. Trimming took off 7 bases at V and 5 bases at J, with 20 bases between the two ends. Germline CDR1 and CDR2: MNHEY and SVGEGT. CDR3 in amino acids: CASTDVGGGRETQYF. CDR3 bases: TGTGCCAGCACCGATGTTGGAGGGGGCCGGGAGACCCAGTACTTC.

This clonotype was counted only a few times. The rearrangement uses TRBV6-6 and TRBJ2-5, with D tentatively TRBD1 (6 bases). The V end was cut by 5 bases, the J end by 1 base, with 20 bases between. Germline V gene sequence: CDR1 MNHNY, CDR2 SVGAGI (reference sequence). CDR3 length equals 17 residues. In nucleotides, the CDR3 is TGTGCCAGCAGTCAAAACCGCAGGGGAGCGGCCCAAGAGACCCAGTACTTC. It encodes CASSQNRRGAAQETQYF.

V is TRBV20-1 and J is TRBJ1-5, with 8 nucleotides matching TRBD1. The CDR3 contains 15 residues. With V trimmed by 1 base and J by 5 bases, 7 bases remained unmatched. In germline, CDR1 is DFQATT, CDR2 SNEGSKA (reference sequence). CDR3 nucleotide sequence: TGCAGTGCTAGAGGGACAGGGTGGCGGGATCAGCCCCAGCATTTT. Translated: CSARGTGWRDQPQHF.

This chain uses TRBV11-2 with TRBJ1-2; D perhaps matches TRBD1 (5 bases). Per germline, CDR1 SGHAT and CDR2 FQNNGV. This CDR3 has 15 residues. V was trimmed by 8 bases and J by 0 bases, leaving 16 bases between them. The CDR3 region has the DNA TGTGCCAGCTCGCTGGTGGGGCCCACTAACTATGGCTACACCTTC. Amino acids: CASSLVGPTNYGYTF.

Comment on this clonotype: An end of the junction does not agree with germline; a read error may underlie this. The chain has TRBV28 and TRBJ2-3; 9 bases align to TRBD1. Germline V gives CDR1 MDHEN, CDR2 SYDVKM. The CDR3 contains 16 residues. CDR3 sequence reads: CPSNPNRDRVTDTQYF. As DNA, the CDR3 is TGTCCCAGCAATCCAAACCGGGACAGGGTCACAGATACGCAGTATTTT.

Only one count was recorded for this clonotype. A junction boundary mismatches the germline segment, possibly from a read error. CDR3 region: CSASQSEANVLTF. The DNA of the CDR3 is TGCAGTGCTAGTCAGTCTGAGGCCAACGTCCTGACTTTC. The V and J genes are TRBV20-1 and TRBJ2-6; D not resolved. From germline, CDR1 is DFQATT and CDR2 SNEGSKA (reference sequence). CDR3 size: 13 residues.